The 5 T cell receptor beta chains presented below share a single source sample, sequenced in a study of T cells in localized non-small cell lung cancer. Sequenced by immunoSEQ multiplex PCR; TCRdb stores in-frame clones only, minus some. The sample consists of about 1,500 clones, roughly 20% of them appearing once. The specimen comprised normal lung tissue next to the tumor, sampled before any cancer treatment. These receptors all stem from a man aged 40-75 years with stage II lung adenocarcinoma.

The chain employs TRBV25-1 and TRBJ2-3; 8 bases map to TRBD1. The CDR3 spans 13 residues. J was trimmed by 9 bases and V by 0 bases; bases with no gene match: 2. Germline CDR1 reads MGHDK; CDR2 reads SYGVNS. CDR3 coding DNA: TGTGCCAGCAGTGAATACCAGGGGGCGACGCAGTATTTT. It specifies CASSEYQGATQYF.

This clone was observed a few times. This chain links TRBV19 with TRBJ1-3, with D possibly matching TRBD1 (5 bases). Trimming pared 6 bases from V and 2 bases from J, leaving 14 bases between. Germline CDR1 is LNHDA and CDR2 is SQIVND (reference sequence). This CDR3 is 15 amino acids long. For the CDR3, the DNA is TGTGCCAGTAGACGTGGAGGGGATCCTGGAAACACCATATATTTT. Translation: CASRRGGDPGNTIYF. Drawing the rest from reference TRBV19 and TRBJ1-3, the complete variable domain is DGGITQSPKYLFRKEGQNVTLSCEQNLNHDAMYWYRQDPGQGLRLIYYSQIVNDFQKGDIAEGYSVSREKKESFPLTVTSAQKNPTAFYLCASRRGGDPGNTIYFGEGSWLTVV.

The CDR3 sequence is CSRERGSGVRNEQFF. The DNA for the CDR3 is TGCAGCCGCGAAAGGGGCAGCGGGGTACGGAATGAGCAGTTCTTC. The J gene is TRBJ2-1, the V gene TRBV29-1; TRBD2 matches at 7 bases. Germline trimming cut 8 bases from V and 7 bases from J; bases unmatched to any gene: 17. This CDR3 is 15 amino acids long. Germline V gene sequence: CDR1 SQVTM, CDR2 ANQGSEA.

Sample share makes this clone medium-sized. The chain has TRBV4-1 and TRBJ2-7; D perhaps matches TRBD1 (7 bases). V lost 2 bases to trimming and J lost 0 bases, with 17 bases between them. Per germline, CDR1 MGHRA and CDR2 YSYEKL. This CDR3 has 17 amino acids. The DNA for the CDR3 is TGCGCCAGCAGCCAAACCCGGGCGGGACAGAGCTCCTACGAGCAGTACTTC. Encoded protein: CASSQTRAGQSSYEQYF.

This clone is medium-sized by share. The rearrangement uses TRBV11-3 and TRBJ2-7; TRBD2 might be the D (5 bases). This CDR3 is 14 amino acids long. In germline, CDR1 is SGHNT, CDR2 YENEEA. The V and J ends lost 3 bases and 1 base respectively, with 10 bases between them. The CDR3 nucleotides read TGTGCCAGCAGCTTGGAGGTTATGTCCTACGAGCAGTACTTC. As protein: CASSLEVMSYEQYF.